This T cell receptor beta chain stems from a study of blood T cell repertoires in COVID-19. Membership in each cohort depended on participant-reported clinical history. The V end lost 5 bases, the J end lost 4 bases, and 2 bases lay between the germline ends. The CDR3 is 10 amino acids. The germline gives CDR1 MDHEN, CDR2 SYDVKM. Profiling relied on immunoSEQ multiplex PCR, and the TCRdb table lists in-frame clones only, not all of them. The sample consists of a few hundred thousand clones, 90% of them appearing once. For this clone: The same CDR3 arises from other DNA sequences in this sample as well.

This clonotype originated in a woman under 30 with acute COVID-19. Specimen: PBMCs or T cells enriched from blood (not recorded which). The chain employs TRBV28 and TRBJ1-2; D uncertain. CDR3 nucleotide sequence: TGTGCCAGCAGTCGCTATGGCTACACCTTC. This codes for CASSRYGYTF.